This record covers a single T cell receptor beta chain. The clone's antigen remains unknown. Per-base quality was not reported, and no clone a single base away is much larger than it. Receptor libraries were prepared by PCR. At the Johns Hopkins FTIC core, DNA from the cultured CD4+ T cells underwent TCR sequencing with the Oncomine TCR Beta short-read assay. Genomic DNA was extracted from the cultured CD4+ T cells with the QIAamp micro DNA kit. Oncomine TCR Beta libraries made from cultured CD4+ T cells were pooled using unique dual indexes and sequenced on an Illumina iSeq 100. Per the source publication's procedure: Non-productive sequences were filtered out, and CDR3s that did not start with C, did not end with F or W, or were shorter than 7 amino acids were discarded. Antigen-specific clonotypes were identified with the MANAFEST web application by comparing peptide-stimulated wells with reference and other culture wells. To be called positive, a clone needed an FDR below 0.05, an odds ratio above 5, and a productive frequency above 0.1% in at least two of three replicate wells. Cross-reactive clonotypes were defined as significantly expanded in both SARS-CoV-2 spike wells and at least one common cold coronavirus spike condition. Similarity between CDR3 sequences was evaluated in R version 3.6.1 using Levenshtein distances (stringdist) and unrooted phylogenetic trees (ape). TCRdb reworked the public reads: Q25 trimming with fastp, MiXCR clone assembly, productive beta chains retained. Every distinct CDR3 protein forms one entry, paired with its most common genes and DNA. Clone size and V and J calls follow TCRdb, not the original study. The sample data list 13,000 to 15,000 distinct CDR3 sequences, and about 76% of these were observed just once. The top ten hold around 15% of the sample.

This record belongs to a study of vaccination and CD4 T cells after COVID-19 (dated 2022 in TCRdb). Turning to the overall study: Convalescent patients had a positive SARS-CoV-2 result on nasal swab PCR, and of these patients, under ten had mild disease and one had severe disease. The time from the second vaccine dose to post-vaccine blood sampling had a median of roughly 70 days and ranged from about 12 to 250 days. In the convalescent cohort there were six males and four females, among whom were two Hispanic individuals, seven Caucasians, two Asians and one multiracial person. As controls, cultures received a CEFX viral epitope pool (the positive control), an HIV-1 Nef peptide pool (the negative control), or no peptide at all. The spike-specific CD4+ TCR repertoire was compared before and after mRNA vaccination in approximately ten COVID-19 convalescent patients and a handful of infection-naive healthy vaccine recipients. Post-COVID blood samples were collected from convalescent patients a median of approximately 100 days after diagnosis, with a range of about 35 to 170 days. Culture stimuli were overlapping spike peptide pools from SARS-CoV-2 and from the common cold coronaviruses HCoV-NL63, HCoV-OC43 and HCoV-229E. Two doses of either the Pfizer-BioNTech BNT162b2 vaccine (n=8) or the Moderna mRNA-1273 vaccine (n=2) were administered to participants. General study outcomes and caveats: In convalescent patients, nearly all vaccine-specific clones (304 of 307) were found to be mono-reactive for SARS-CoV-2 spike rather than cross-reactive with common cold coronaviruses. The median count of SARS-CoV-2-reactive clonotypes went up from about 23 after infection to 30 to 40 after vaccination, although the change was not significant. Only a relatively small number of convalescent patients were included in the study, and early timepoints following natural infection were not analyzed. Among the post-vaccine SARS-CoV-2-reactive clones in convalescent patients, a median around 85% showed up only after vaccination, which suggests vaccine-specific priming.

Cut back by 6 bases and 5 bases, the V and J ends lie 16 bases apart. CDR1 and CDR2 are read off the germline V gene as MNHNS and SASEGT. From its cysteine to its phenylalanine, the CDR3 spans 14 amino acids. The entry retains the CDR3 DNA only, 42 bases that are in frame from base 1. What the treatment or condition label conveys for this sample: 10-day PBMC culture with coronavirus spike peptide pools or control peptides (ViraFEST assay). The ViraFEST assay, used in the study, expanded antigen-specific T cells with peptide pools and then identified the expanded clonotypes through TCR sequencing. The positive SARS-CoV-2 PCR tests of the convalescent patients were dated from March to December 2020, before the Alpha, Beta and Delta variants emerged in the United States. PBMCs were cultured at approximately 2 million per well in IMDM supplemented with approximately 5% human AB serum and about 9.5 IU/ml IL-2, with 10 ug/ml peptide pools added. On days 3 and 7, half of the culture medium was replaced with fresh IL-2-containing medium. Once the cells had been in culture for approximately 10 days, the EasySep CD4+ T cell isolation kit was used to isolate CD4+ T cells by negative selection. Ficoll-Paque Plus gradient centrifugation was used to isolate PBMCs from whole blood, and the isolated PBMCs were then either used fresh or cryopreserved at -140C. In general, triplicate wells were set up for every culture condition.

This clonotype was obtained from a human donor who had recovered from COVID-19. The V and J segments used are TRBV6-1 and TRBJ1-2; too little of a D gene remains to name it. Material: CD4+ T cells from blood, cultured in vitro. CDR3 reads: CASSSTFVPYGYTF. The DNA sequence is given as TGTGCCAGCAGCTCTACGTTCGTTCCGTATGGCTACACCTTC.